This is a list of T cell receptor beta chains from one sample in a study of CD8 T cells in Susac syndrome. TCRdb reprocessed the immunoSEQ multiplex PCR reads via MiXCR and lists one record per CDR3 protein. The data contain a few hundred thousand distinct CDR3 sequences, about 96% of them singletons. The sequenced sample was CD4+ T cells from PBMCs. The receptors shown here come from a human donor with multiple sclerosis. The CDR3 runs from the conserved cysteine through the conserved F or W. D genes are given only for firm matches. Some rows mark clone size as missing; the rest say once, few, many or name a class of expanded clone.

CDR3nt: TGTGCCAGCAGCCACAGACCCACCAACGAGCAGTACTTC
CDR3aa: CASSHRPTNEQYF
v_gene: TRBV12-3/TRBV12-4
j_gene: TRBJ2-7
d_gene: -
abundance: once

CDR3nt: TGTGCCAGCAGCCAAGACGGGGCAGGGAGAAGCTACACCTTC
CDR3aa: CASSQDGAGRSYTF
v_gene: TRBV3-1
j_gene: TRBJ1-2
d_gene: -
abundance: once

CDR3nt: TGTGCCAGCTCACCCGGCGGGACCTCCTACGAGCAGTACTTC
CDR3aa: CASSPGGTSYEQYF
v_gene: TRBV18
j_gene: TRBJ2-7
d_gene: -
abundance: -

CDR3nt: TGTGCCAGCAGTGTAAACAGGGAAAACATTCAGTACTTC
CDR3aa: CASSVNRENIQYF
v_gene: TRBV2
j_gene: TRBJ2-4
d_gene: -
abundance: -

CDR3nt: TGTGCCAGCAGTCATATCTACAATGAGCAGTTCTTC
CDR3aa: CASSHIYNEQFF
v_gene: TRBV12-3/TRBV12-4
j_gene: TRBJ2-1
d_gene: -
abundance: -

CDR3nt: TGTGCCACCAGCAGAGTACAGGGTTTCACAGATACGCAGTATTTT
CDR3aa: CATSRVQGFTDTQYF
v_gene: TRBV15
j_gene: TRBJ2-3
d_gene: -
abundance: -

CDR3nt: TGTGCCAGCAGCTTAAGGGGACTAGCGGGAGCAGATACGCAGTATTTT
CDR3aa: CASSLRGLAGADTQYF
v_gene: TRBV7-3
j_gene: TRBJ2-3
d_gene: TRBD2
abundance: -

CDR3nt: TGCGCCAGCAGCGCCCGGGGGGATAGCAATCAGCCCCAGCATTTT
CDR3aa: CASSARGDSNQPQHF
v_gene: TRBV5-1
j_gene: TRBJ1-5
d_gene: -
abundance: -

CDR3nt: TGCGCCAGCAGCCAACCAATTCAGGGAAGCAATCAGCCCCAGCATTTT
CDR3aa: CASSQPIQGSNQPQHF
v_gene: TRBV4-1
j_gene: TRBJ1-5
d_gene: -
abundance: -

CDR3nt: TGTGCCAGCAGCCAATCGGAGGGCAGGGCGAACACTGAAGCTTTCTTT
CDR3aa: CASSQSEGRANTEAFF
v_gene: TRBV3-1
j_gene: TRBJ1-1
d_gene: -
abundance: -

CDR3nt: TGTGAGAGGACTGAAGCTTTCTTT
CDR3aa: CERTEAFF
v_gene: TRBV24-1
j_gene: TRBJ1-1
d_gene: -
abundance: -

CDR3nt: TGTGCCAGCCAGGGACTGCGGAACACCATATATTTT
CDR3aa: CASQGLRNTIYF
v_gene: TRBV4-2
j_gene: TRBJ1-3
d_gene: -
abundance: -

CDR3nt: TGTGCCAGCAGCTTAGCCCAGGGAGCCGAGCAGTACTTC
CDR3aa: CASSLAQGAEQYF
v_gene: TRBV7-9
j_gene: TRBJ2-7
d_gene: -
abundance: -

CDR3nt: TGCAGCGTTGACCTGGTCAGGGGCGAGCAGTACTTC
CDR3aa: CSVDLVRGEQYF
v_gene: TRBV29-1
j_gene: TRBJ2-7
d_gene: -
abundance: -